The source of this T cell receptor beta chain is a study of PD-1 blockade in classical Hodgkin lymphoma. There was relapse after autologous stem cell transplantation in every patient, and there was variation in brentuximab vedotin exposure. The CDR3 is 17 amino acids. Looked up from germline, CDR1 is MGHRA and CDR2 is YSYEKL. J lost 3 bases, V lost 4 bases, and 10 bases had no gene match. Measured with immunoSEQ multiplex PCR; TCRdb has only the in-frame clones, and not every one. The sample includes 45,000 or so clones, roughly 90% of them seen just once. The material sequenced was peripheral blood mononuclear cells (PBMCs), taken at baseline. The J gene is TRBJ2-3, the V gene TRBV4-1; TRBD2 matches 10 bases. This TCR was recovered from a human donor with classical Hodgkin lymphoma. The CDR3 DNA reads TGCGCCAGCAGCCTCCCGAGCGGGGGGGCCGGTACAGATACGCAGTATTTT. Its protein is CASSLPSGGAGTDTQYF.